These 2 T cell receptor beta chains came from one sample sequenced in a study of T-cell reconstitution after alpha-beta-depleted transplantation in children. This sample's TCRbeta library carried unique molecular identifier barcodes. MiXCR was run by TCRdb on the PCR reads, yielding one entry per CDR3 protein. In the table there are 550,000 to 600,000 distinct CDR3 sequences, about 21% of which are singletons. Here the sequenced sample was PBMCs, mostly from graft donor cells, taken 360 days after TCRalphabeta/CD19-depleted stem cell transplant. The receptors were sampled from a boy less than two years old who had a stem cell transplant for acute myeloid leukemia, so the T cells may come from the graft donor.

The chain is built from TRBV5-1 and TRBJ2-4, with 8 nucleotides matching TRBD1. This CDR3 contains 18 residues. CDR1 is SGHRS and CDR2 is YFSETQ in the germline V gene. J was trimmed by 3 bases and V by 4 bases; bases with no gene match: 15. CDR3 coding DNA: TGCGCCAGCAGCAGTACCCCCGAGACAGGGGTAGGCAAAAACATTCAGTACTTC. Amino acid sequence: CASSSTPETGVGKNIQYF.

The gene calls are TRBV4-1 and TRBJ1-4, with D perhaps TRBD1 (6 bases). This CDR3 spans 18 amino acids. The V gene lost 4 bases and the J gene lost 6 bases, with 24 bases spanning the gap. Germline loops: CDR1 MGHRA, CDR2 YSYEKL. As DNA, the CDR3 is TGCGCCAGCAGCCCGCGGCGAGGATCCGGACAGAGGGATGAAAAACTGTTTTTT. It codes for CASSPRRGSGQRDEKLFF.